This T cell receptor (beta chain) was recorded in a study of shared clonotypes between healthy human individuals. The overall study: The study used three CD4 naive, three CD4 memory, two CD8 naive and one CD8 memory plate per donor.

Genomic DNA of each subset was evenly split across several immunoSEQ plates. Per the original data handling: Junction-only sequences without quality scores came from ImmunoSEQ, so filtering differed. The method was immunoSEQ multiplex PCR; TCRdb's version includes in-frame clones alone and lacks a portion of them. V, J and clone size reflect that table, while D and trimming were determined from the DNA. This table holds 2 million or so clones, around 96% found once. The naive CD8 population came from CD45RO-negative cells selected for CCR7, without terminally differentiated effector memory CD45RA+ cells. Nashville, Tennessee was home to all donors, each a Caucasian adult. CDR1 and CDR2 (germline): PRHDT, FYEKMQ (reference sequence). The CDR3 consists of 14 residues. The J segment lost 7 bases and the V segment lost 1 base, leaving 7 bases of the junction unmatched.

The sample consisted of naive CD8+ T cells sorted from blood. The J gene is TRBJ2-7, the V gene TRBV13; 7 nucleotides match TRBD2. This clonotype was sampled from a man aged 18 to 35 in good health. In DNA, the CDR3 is TGTGCCAGCAGCTTAGAGGGAGGGGTTGGGGAGCAGTACTTC. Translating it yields CASSLEGGVGEQYF.